What follows describes a single T cell receptor beta chain. The assay was immunoSEQ multiplex PCR, and TCRdb's table has in-frame clones only and misses some. The sample records 220,000 or so clones, about 85% being singletons. CDR3 size: 13 residues. Germline V gene data show CDR1 as MNHEY and CDR2 as SMNVEV (reference sequence). Between the trimmed V and J ends, which lost 6 bases and 1 base, there was a span of 10 bases. The data originate from a study of blood T cell repertoires in COVID-19. Study context: PBMCs, B-cell-depleted T cells, or T cells provided the cDNA or gDNA that made up the material.

The rearrangement uses TRBV27 and TRBJ2-7, with D possibly being TRBD2 (5 bases). The sequenced sample was peripheral blood. This clonotype originated in a man in his fifties who had recovered from COVID-19. CDR3 sequence reads: CASSGGPSYEQYF. CDR3 nucleotide sequence: TGTGCCAGCAGCGGCGGGCCATCCTACGAGCAGTACTTC.